The 6 T cell receptor beta chains presented below share a single source sample, sequenced in a study of OX40 agonist ivuxolimab in advanced cancers. Measured with immunoSEQ multiplex PCR; TCRdb has only the in-frame clones, and not every one. The table shows some 27,000 clones, with 70% to 80% occurring only once. The source was CD4+ or CD8+ T cells sorted from blood, collected in a trial of the OX40 agonist ivuxolimab. These receptor sequences come from an adult with an advanced solid tumor such as melanoma, head and neck, liver or kidney cancer.

This clone showed up just once. The sample contains more than one DNA sequence encoding this CDR3. The V call is TRBV6-5, the J call TRBJ2-7, with D possibly TRBD1 on 6 matching bases. V lost 0 bases to trimming and J lost 3 bases, with 6 bases between them. The CDR3 consists of 13 residues. From germline, CDR1 is MNHEY and CDR2 SVGAGI. The CDR3 protein is CASSYSQGYEQYF. The DNA of the CDR3 is TGTGCCAGCAGTTACTCACAGGGCTACGAGCAGTACTTC.

This chain uses TRBV18 with TRBJ2-1; TRBD2 matches at 7 bases. CDR1 and CDR2 from the germline V gene are KGHSH and LQKENI. This CDR3 has 14 residues. With 8 bases clipped from V and 5 bases from J, the junction kept 9 bases outside the gene matches. The CDR3 sequence is CASAPGTTNNEQFF. The CDR3 DNA follows: TGTGCCAGCGCCCCCGGGACTACCAACAATGAGCAGTTCTTC.

This clone came up once. Here the CDR3 reads CASSELRTSGTDKYF. DNA for the CDR3: TGCGCCAGCAGTGAGTTGAGGACTAGCGGGACCGATAAGTACTTC. This sequence joins TRBV10-2 and TRBJ2-7, with 12 positions matching TRBD2. The germline CDR1 and CDR2 sequences are WSHSY and SAAADI. V trimming: 1 base; J trimming: 11 bases; junction bases outside the gene matches: 9. The CDR3 totals 15 residues.

The genes are TRBV11-1 and TRBJ2-3; 10 bases line up with TRBD2. The germline gives CDR1 SGHAT, CDR2 FQDESV (reference sequence). CDR3 length equals 16 residues. Losses at the gene ends were 5 bases for V and 1 base for J; bases not matched to a gene: 6. In nucleotides, the CDR3 is TGTGCCAGCAGCAAATCTAGCGGGGGAGGCACAGATACGCAGTATTTT. It translates to CASSKSSGGGTDTQYF.

This clone appeared a single time. The V and J genes are TRBV19 and TRBJ2-3; D is possibly TRBD1 or TRBD2 (5 bases each). V lost 5 bases to trimming and J lost 5 bases, with 20 bases between them. Germline V gives CDR1 LNHDA, CDR2 SQIVND (reference sequence). The CDR3 is 16 residues long. In DNA, the CDR3 is TGTGCCAGTAGTTTACGGGACGTCGCAGGGAGAGATACGCAGTATTTT. This sequence encodes CASSLRDVAGRDTQYF.

This clone has a handful of counts. The chain uses TRBV27 and TRBJ1-2; no firm D call. Germline CDR1 reads MNHEY; CDR2 reads SMNVEV (reference sequence). V lost 0 bases and J lost 0, with 11 bases in between. CDR3 size: 16 residues. CDR3 bases: TGTGCCAGCAGTTTATCGGCAGGCGAGACTAACTATGGCTACACCTTC. It translates to CASSLSAGETNYGYTF.